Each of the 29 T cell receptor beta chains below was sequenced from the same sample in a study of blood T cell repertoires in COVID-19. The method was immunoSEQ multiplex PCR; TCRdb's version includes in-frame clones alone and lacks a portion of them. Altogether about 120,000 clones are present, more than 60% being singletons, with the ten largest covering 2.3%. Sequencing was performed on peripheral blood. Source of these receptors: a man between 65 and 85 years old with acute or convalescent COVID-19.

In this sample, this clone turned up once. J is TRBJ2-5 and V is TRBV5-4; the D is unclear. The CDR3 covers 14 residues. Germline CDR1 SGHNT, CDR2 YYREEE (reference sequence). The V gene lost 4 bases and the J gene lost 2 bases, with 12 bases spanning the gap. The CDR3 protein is CASSRTSRQETQYF. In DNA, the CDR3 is TGTGCCAGCAGCCGAACTTCCCGTCAAGAGACCCAGTACTTC.

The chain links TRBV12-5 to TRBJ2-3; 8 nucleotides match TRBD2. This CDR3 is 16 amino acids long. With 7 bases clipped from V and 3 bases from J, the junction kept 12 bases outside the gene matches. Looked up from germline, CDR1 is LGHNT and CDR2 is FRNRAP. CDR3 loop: CASDVGRGGWTDTQYF. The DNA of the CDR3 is TGTGCTAGTGACGTTGGCCGGGGGGGCTGGACAGATACGCAGTATTTT.

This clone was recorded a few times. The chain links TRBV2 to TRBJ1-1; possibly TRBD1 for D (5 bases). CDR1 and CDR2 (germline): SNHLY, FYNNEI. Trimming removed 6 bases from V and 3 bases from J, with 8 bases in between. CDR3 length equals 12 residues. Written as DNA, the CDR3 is TGTGCCAGCAGCCGACAGTACACTGAAGCTTTCTTT. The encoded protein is CASSRQYTEAFF.

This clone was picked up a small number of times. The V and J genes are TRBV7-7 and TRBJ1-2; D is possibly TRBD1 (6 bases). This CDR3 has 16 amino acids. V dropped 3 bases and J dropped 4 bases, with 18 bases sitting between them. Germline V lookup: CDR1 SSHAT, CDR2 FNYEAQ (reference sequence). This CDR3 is CASSFKERGRGYGYTF. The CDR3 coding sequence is TGTGCCAGCAGCTTTAAGGAGAGGGGGAGGGGCTATGGCTACACCTTC.

This CDR3 is CASSRAGRELFF. DNA for the CDR3: TGTGCCAGCAGTAGGGCGGGACGGGAGCTGTTTTTT. The chain recombines TRBV6-2 or TRBV6-3 with TRBJ2-2, with D possibly TRBD2 on 6 matching bases. The V gene lost 5 bases and the J gene lost 9 bases, with 10 bases spanning the gap. The CDR3 extends over 12 amino acids. The germline CDR1 and CDR2 sequences are MNHEY and SVGEGT.

CDR3 sequence (DNA): TGTGCCAGCACAGATTACTATGGCTACACCTTC. It yields the protein CASTDYYGYTF. This chain uses TRBV6-5 with TRBJ1-2; no definite D call. CDR1 and CDR2 (germline): MNHEY, SVGAGI. The V end was cut by 7 bases, the J end by 3 bases, with 6 bases between. The CDR3 extends over 11 amino acids.

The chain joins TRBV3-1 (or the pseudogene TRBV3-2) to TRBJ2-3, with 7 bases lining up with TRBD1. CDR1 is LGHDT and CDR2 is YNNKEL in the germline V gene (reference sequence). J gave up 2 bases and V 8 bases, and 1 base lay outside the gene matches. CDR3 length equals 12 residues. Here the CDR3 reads CASQGDTDTQYF. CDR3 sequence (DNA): TGTGCCAGCCAGGGGGACACAGATACGCAGTATTTT.

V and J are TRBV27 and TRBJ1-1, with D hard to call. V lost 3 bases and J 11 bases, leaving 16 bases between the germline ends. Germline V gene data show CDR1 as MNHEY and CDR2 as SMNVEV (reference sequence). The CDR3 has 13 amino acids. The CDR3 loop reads CASSFVRGSGAFF. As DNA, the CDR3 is TGTGCCAGCAGTTTCGTTCGGGGTTCCGGGGCTTTCTTT.

The CDR3 DNA reads TGTGCCAGCAGTCGTCAGACTCGCACAGATACGCAGTATTTT. It is translated as CASSRQTRTDTQYF. The chain carries TRBV6-5 and TRBJ2-3, with D hard to call. V was pared by 5 bases and J by 1 base, with 10 bases between. Germline V gene lookup returns CDR1 MNHEY and CDR2 SVGAGI. The CDR3 consists of 14 residues.

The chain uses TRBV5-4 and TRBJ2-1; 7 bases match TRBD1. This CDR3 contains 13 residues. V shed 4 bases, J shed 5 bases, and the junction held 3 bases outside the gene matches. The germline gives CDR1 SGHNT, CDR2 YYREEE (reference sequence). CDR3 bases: TGTGCCAGCAGCGAGACAGGGCACAATGAGCAGTTCTTC. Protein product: CASSETGHNEQFF.

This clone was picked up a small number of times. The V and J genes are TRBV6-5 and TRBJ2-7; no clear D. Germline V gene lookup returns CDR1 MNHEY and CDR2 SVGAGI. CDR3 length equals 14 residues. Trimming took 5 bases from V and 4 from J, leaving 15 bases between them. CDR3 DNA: TGTGCCAGCAGTCCGGGTTCTTTCGCGTACGAGCAGTACTTC. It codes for CASSPGSFAYEQYF.

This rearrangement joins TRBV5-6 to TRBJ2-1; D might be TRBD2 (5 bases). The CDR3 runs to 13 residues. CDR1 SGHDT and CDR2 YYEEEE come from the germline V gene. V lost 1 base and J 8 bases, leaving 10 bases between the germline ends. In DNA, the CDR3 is TGTGCCAGCAGCTTGATATTGGAGGATGAGCAGTTCTTC. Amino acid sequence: CASSLILEDEQFF.

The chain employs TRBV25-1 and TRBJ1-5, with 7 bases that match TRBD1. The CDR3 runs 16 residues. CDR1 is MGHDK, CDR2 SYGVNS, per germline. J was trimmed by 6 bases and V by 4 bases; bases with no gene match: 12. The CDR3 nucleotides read TGTGCCAGCAGTGCCACTACAGGGGAAGTGGGTCAGCCCCAGCATTTT. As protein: CASSATTGEVGQPQHF.

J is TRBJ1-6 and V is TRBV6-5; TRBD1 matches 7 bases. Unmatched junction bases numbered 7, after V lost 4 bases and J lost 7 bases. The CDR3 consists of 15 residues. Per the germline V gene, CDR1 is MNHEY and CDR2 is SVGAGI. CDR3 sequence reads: CASSLQGRGNSPLHF. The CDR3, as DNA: TGTGCCAGCAGTTTACAGGGGAGAGGGAATTCACCCCTCCACTTT.

This CDR3 is CASSLDRVGGNTIYF. The CDR3 DNA follows: TGCGCCAGCAGCTTGGACAGGGTCGGTGGAAACACCATATATTTT. The chain uses TRBV5-1 and TRBJ1-3, with TRBD1 as a possible D gene (6 bases). This CDR3 contains 15 residues. Deletions cut 0 bases from V and 3 bases from J, with 10 bases between. Germline CDR1 is SGHRS and CDR2 is YFSETQ.

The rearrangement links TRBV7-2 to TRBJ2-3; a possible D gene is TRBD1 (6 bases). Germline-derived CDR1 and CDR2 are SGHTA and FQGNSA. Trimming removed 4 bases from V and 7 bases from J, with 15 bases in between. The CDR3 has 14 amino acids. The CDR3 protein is CASSYTGTRNTQYF. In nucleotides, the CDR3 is TGTGCCAGCAGCTATACCGGGACAAGGAATACGCAGTATTTT. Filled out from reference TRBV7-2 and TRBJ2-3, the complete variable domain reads GAGVSQSPSNKVTEKGKDVELRCDPISGHTALYWYRQSLGQGLEFLIYFQGNSAPDKSGLPSDRFSAERTGGSVSTLTIQRTQQEDSAVYLCASSYTGTRNTQYFGPGTRLTVL.

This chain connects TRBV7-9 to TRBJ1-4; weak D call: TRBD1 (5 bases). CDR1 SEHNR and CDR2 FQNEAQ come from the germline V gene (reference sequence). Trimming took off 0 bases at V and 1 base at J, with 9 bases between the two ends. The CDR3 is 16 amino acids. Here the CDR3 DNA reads TGTGCCAGCAGCTTAGCGCCCGGACAAACTAATGAAAAACTGTTTTTT. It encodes CASSLAPGQTNEKLFF.

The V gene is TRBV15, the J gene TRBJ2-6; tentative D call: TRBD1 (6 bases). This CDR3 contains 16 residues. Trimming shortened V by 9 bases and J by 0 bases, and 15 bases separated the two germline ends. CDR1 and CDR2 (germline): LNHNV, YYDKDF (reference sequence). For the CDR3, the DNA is TGTGCCACAACCCTGGGACATAACTCTGGGGCCAACGTCCTGACTTTC. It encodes CATTLGHNSGANVLTF.

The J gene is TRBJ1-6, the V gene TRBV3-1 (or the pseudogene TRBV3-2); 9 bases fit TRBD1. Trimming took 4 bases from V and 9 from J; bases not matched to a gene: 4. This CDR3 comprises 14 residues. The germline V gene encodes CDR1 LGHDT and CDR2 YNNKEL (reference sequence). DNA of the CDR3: TGTGCCAGCAGCCTCGGGACAGGGCTTTCACCCCTCCACTTT. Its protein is CASSLGTGLSPLHF.

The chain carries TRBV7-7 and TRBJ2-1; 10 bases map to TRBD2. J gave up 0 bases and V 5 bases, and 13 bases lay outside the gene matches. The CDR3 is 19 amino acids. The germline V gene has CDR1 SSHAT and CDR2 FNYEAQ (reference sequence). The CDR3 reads CASSRIASGGLSSYNEQFF. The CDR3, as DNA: TGTGCCAGCAGCCGGATCGCTAGCGGGGGTTTGAGCTCCTACAATGAGCAGTTCTTC.

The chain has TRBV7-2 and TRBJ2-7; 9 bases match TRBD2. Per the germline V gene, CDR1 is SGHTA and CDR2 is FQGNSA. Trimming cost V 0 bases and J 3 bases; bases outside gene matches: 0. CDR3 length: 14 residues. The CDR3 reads CASSLASGGYEQYF. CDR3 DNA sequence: TGTGCCAGCAGCTTAGCTAGCGGGGGCTACGAGCAGTACTTC.

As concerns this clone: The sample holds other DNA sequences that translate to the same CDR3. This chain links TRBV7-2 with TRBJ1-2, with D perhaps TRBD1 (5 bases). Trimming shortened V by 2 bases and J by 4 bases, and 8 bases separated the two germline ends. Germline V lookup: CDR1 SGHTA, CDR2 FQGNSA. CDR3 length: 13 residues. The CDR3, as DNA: TGTGCCAGCAGCTTACAGGGCGGCTATGGCTACACCTTC. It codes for CASSLQGGYGYTF.

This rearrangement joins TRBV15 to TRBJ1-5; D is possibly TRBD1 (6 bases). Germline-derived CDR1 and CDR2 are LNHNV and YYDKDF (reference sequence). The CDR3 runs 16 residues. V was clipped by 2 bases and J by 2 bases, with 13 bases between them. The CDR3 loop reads CATSRSGGKGNQPQHF. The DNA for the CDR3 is TGTGCCACCAGCAGAAGCGGGGGCAAGGGCAATCAGCCCCAGCATTTT.

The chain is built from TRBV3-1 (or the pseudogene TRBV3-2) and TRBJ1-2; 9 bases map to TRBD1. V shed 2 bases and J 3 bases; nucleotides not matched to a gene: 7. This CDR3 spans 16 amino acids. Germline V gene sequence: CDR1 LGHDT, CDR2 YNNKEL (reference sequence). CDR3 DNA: TGTGCCAGCAGCCAATCCGGACAGGGGCCCCACTATGGCTACACCTTC. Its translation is CASSQSGQGPHYGYTF.

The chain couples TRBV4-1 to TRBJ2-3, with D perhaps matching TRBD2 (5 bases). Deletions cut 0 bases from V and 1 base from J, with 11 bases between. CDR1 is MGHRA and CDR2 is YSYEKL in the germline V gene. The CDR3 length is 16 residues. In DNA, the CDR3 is TGCGCCAGCAGCCAAGAATTGATCGGGGGCACAGATACGCAGTATTTT. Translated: CASSQELIGGTDTQYF.

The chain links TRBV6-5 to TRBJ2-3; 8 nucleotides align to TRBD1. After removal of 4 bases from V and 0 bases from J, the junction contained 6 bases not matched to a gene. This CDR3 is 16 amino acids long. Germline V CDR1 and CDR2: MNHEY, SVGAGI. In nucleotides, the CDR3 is TGTGCCAGCAGTTGGGACAGGACGTCTAGCACAGATACGCAGTATTTT. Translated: CASSWDRTSSTDTQYF.

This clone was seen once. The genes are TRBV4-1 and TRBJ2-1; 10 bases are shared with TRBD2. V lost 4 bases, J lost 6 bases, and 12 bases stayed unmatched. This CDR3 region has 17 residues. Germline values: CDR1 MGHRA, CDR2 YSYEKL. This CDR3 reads CASSPFQRSGGANEQFF. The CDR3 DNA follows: TGCGCCAGCAGCCCGTTTCAAAGGAGCGGGGGGGCCAATGAGCAGTTCTTC.

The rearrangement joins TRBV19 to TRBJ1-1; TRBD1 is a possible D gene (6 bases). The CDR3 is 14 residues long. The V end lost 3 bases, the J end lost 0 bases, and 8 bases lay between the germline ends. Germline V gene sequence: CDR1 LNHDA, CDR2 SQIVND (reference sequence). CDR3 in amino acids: CASSIRDMNTEAFF. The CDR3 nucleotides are TGTGCCAGTAGTATCAGGGACATGAACACTGAAGCTTTCTTT.

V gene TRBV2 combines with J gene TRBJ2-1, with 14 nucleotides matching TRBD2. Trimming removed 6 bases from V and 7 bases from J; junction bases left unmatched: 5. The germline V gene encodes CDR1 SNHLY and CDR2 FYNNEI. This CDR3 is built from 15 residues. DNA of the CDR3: TGTGCCAGCAGGGGGACTAGCGGGGGTACTAATGAGCAGTTCTTC. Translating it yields CASRGTSGGTNEQFF. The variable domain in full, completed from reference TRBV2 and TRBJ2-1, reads EPEVTQTPSHQVTQMGQEVILRCVPISNHLYFYWYRQILGQKVEFLVSFYNNEISEKSEIFDDQFSVERPDGSNFTLKIRSTKLEDSAMYFCASRGTSGGTNEQFFGPGTRLTVL.